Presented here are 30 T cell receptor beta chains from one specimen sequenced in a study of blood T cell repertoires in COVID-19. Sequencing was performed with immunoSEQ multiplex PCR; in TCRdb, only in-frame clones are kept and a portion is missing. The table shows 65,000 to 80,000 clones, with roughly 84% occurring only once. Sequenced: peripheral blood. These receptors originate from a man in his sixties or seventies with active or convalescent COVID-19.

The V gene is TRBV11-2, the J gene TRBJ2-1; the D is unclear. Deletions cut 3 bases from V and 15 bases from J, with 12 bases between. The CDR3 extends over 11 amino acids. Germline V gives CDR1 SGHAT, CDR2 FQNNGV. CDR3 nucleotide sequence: TGTGCCAGCAGCTTTCGAGGCCCACGGTTCTTC. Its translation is CASSFRGPRFF.

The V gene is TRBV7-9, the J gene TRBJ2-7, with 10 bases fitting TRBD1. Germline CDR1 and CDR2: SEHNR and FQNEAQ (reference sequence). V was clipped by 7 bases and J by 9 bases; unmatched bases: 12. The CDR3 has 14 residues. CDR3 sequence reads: CASTAGTGERGQYF. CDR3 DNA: TGTGCCAGCACCGCCGGGACAGGGGAAAGGGGGCAGTACTTC. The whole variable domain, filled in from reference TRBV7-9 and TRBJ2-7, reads DTGVSQNPRHKITKRGQNVTFRCDPISEHNRLYWYRQTLGQGPEFLTYFQNEAQLEKSRLLSDRFSAERPKGSFSTLEIQRTEQGDSAMYLCASTAGTGERGQYFGPGTRLTVT.

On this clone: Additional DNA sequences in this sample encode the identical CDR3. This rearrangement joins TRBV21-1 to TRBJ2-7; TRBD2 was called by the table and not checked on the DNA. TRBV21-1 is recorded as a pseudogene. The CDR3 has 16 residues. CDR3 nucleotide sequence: TGTGCCAGCAGCGGGGGTGGAGGGAGGGCCAGGTACGAGCAGTACTTC. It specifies CASSGGGGRARYEQYF.

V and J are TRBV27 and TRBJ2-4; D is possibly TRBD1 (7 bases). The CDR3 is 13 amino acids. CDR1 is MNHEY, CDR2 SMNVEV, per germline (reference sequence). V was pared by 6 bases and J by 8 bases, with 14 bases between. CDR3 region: CASRPGGGYIQYF. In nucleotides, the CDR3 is TGTGCCAGCAGGCCAGGGGGAGGATACATTCAGTACTTC.

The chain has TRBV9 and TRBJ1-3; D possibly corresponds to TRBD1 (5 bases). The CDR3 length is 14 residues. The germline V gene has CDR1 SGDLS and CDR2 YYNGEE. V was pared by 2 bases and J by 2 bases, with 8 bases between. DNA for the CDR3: TGTGCCAGCAGCGTGGGGGGAACTGGAAACACCATATATTTT. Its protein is CASSVGGTGNTIYF. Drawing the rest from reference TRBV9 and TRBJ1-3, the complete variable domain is DSGVTQTPKHLITATGQRVTLRCSPRSGDLSVYWYQQSLDQGLQFLIQYYNGEERAKGNILERFSAQQFPDLHSELNLSSLELGDSALYFCASSVGGTGNTIYFGEGSWLTVV.

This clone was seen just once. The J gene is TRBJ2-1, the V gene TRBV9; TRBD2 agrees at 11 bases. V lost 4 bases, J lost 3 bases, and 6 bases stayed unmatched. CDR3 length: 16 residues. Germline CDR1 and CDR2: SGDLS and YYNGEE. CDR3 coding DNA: TGTGCCAGCAGCCCGTTGGGGACTAGCGGCTACAATGAGCAGTTCTTC. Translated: CASSPLGTSGYNEQFF.

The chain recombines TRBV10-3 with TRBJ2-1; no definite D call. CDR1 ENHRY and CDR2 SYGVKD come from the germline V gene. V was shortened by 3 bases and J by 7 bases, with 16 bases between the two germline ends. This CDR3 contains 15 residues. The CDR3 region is CAISDGSLYKNEQFF. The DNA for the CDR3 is TGTGCCATCAGTGATGGTAGCCTGTACAAAAATGAGCAGTTCTTC.

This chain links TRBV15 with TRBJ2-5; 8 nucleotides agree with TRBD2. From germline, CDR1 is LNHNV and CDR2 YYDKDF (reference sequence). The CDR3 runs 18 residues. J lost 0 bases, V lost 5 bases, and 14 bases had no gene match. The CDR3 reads CATSFGSGAGRYQETQYF. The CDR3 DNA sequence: TGTGCCACCAGCTTCGGTAGCGGGGCAGGGAGATACCAAGAGACCCAGTACTTC.

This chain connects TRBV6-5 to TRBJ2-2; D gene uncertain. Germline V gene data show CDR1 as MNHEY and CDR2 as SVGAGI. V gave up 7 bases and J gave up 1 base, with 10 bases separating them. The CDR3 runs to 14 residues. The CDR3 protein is CASTLEMNTGELFF. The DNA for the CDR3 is TGTGCCAGCACCCTTGAGATGAACACCGGGGAGCTGTTTTTT.

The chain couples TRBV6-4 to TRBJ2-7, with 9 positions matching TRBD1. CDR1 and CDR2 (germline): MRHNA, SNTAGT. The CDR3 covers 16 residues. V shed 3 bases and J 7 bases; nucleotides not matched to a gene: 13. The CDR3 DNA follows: TGTGCCAGCAGTGATTACGGGACAGGGATTTTGGGGGAGCAGTACTTC. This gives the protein CASSDYGTGILGEQYF.

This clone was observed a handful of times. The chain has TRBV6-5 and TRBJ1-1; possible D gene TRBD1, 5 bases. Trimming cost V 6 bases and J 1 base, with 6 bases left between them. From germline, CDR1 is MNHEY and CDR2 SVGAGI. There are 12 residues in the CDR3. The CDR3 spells CASRDRNTEAFF. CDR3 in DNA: TGTGCCAGCAGAGACAGGAACACTGAAGCTTTCTTT.

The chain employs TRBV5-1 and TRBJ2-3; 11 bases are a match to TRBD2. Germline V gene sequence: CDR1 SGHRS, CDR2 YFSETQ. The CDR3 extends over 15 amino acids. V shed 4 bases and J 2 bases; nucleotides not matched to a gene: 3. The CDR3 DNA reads TGCGCCAGCAGCGCACTAGCGGGGGACACAGATACGCAGTATTTT. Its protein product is CASSALAGDTDTQYF. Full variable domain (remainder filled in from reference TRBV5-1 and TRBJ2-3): KAGVTQTPRYLIKTRGQQVTLSCSPISGHRSVSWYQQTPGQGLQFLFEYFSETQRNKGNFPGRFSGRQFSNSRSEMNVSTLELGDSALYLCASSALAGDTDTQYFGPGTRLTVL.

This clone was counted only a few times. The CDR3 coding sequence is TGTGCTAGTGGTTTGAACGTGAGAGAGACCCAGTACTTC. It encodes CASGLNVRETQYF. The V call is TRBV12-5, the J call TRBJ2-5, with D unclear. Germline CDR1 reads LGHNT; CDR2 reads FRNRAP. This CDR3 spans 13 amino acids. V was shortened by 2 bases and J by 4 bases, with 8 bases between the two germline ends.

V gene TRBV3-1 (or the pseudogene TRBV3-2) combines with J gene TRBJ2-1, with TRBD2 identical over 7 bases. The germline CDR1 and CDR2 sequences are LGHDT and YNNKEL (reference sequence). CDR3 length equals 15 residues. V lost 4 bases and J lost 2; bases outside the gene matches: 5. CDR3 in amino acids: CASSLRGSPYNEQFF. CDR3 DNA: TGTGCCAGCAGCCTTCGCGGGAGCCCCTACAATGAGCAGTTCTTC.

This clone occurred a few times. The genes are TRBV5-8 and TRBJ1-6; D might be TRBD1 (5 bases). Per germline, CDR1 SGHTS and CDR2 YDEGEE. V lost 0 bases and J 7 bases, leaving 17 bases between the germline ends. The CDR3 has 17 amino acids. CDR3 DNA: TGTGCCAGCAGCTTGGTGCAGGGTCTGGGTGTAAATTCACCCCTCCACTTT. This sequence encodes CASSLVQGLGVNSPLHF.

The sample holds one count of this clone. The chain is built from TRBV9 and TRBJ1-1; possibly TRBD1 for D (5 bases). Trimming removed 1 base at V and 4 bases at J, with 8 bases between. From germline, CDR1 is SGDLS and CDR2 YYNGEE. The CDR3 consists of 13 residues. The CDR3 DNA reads TGTGCCAGCAGCGTAAAGGGGCCCACTGAAGCTTTCTTT. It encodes CASSVKGPTEAFF. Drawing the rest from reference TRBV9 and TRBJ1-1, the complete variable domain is DSGVTQTPKHLITATGQRVTLRCSPRSGDLSVYWYQQSLDQGLQFLIQYYNGEERAKGNILERFSAQQFPDLHSELNLSSLELGDSALYFCASSVKGPTEAFFGQGTRLTVV.

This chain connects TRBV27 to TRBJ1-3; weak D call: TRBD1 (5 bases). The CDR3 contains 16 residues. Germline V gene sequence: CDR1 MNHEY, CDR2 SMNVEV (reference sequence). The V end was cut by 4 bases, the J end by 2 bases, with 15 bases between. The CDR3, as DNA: TGTGCCAGCAGTTCACGGGGCAGGGAGGCTGGAAACACCATATATTTT. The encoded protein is CASSSRGREAGNTIYF.

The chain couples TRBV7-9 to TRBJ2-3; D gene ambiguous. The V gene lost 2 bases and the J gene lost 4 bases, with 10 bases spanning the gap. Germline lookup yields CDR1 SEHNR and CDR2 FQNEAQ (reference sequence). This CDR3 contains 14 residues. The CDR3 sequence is CASSLLVGADTQYF. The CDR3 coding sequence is TGTGCCAGCAGCTTACTAGTAGGAGCAGATACGCAGTATTTT.

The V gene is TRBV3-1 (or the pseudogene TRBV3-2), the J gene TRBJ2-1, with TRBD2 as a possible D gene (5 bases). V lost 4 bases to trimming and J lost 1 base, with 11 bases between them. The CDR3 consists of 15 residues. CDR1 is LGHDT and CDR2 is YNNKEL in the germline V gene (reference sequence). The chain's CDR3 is CASSPFWTSYNEQFF. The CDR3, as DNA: TGTGCCAGCAGCCCCTTTTGGACTTCCTACAATGAGCAGTTCTTC.

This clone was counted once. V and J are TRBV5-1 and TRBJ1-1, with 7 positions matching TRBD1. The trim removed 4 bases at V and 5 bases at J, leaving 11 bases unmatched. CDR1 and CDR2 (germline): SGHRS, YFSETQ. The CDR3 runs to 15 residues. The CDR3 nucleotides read TGCGCCAGCAGCATAAGACAGGGACCAGGGACTGAAGCTTTCTTT. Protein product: CASSIRQGPGTEAFF.

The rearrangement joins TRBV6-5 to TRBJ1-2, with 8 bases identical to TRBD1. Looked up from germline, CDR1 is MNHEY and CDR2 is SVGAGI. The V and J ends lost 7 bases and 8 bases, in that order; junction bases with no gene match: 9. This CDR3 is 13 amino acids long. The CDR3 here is CASTWTGTRGYTF. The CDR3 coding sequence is TGTGCCAGCACTTGGACAGGGACGCGAGGCTACACCTTC.

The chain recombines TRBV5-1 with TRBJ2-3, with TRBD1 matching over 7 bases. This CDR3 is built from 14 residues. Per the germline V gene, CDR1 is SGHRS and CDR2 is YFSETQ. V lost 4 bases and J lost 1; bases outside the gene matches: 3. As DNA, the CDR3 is TGCGCCAGCAGCCGGGACAGACGCACAGATACGCAGTATTTT. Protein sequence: CASSRDRRTDTQYF.

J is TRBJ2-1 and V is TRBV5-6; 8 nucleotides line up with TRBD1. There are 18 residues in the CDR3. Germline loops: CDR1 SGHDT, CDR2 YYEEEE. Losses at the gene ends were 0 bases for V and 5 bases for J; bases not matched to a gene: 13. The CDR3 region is CASSLVGPRQGANNEQFF. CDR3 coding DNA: TGTGCCAGCAGCTTGGTGGGCCCGAGGCAGGGGGCAAACAATGAGCAGTTCTTC.

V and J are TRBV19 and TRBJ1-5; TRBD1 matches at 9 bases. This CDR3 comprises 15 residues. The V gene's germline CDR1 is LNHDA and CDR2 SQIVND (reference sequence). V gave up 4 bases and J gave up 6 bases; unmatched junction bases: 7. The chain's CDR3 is CASSTGTGQGQPQHF. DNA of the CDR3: TGTGCCAGTAGTACCGGGACAGGGCAGGGTCAGCCCCAGCATTTT.

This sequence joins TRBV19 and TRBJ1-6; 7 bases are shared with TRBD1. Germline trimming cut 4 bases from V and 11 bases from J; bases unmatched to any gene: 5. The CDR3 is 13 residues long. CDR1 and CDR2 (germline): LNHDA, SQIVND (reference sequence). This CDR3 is CASSRQGMTPLHF. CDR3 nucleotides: TGTGCCAGTAGTAGACAGGGAATGACACCCCTCCACTTT.

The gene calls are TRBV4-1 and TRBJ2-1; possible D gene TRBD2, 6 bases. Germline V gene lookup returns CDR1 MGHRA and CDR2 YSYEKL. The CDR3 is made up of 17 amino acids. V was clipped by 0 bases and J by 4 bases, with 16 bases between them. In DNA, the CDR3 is TGCGCCAGCAGCCAAGAGGAGGGGCCGGACTTATACAATGAGCAGTTCTTC. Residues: CASSQEEGPDLYNEQFF.

CDR3 DNA: TGTGCCAGCAGCCGGGGACAGGGGGACACCTATAATTCACCCCTCCACTTT. It specifies CASSRGQGDTYNSPLHF. This chain links TRBV3-1 (or the pseudogene TRBV3-2) with TRBJ1-6; 11 bases fit TRBD1. CDR1 is LGHDT and CDR2 is YNNKEL in the germline V gene (reference sequence). This CDR3 has 17 amino acids. V lost 4 bases to trimming and J lost 2 bases; unmatched junction nucleotides: 4.

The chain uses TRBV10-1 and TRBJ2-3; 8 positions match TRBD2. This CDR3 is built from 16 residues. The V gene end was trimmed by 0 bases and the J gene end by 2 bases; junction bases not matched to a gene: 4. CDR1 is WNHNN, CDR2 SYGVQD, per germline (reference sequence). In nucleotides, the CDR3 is TGCGCCAGCAGTGAGTCCGGCGGGGGGTCCACAGATACGCAGTATTTT. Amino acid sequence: CASSESGGGSTDTQYF.

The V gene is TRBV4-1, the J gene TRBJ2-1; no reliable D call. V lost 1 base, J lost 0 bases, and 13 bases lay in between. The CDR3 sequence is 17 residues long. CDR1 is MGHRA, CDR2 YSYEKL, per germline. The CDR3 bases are TGCGCCAGCAGCCAAGTCGCTGCGTTGAGCTCCTACAATGAGCAGTTCTTC. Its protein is CASSQVAALSSYNEQFF.

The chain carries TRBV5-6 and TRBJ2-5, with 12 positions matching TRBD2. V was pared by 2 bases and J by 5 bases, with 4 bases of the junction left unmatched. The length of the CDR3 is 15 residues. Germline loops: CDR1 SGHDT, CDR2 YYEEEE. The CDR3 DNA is TGTGCCAGCAGCTTACTAGCGGGAGGTTGGGAGACCCAGTACTTC. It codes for CASSLLAGGWETQYF.